The T cell receptor beta chain described here comes from a study of T cell changes during pregnancy in multiple sclerosis. Looked up from germline, CDR1 is SGHDT and CDR2 is YYEEEE. The CDR3 loop spans 14 amino acids. The germline V and J ends were trimmed by 2 bases and 3 bases, with 12 bases remaining between them. Using immunoSEQ multiplex PCR, the repertoire was profiled, and TCRdb retains in-frame clones only, with some absent. Counted here are some 70,000 clones, about 91% occurring once; the ten biggest clones make up around 5.2%. V and J are TRBV5-6 and TRBJ2-7, with TRBD1 as a possible D gene (6 bases). Sequenced material: CD8+ T cells from peripheral blood mononuclear cells, taken before pregnancy. The source of this sequence is a female donor with multiple sclerosis, enrolled in a pregnancy study. CDR3 sequence: CASSFGQILYEQYF. The CDR3 bases are TGTGCCAGCAGCTTCGGACAGATCCTCTACGAGCAGTACTTC.